These 23 T cell receptor beta chains came from one sample sequenced in a study of human T cells and chemical hapten exposure. Time point here: patch test 3, about 24 weeks after DPC sensitization. Treatment indicated: therapeutic diphenylcyclopropenone sensitization with weekly scalp DPC. TCRdb re-called the RACE reads with MiXCR, one entry per CDR3 protein. The table shows over 100,000 distinct CDR3 sequences, with about 11% occurring only once. The specimen was whole blood, collected in connection with sensitization to the hapten diphenylcyclopropenone (DPC). The receptors here all came from a woman aged 50 to 60 with alopecia areata. Some clones in this sample may be carry-over from other donors' samples.

This clonotype was observed many times. The J gene is TRBJ2-1, the V gene TRBV29-1, with no clear D. V was clipped by 7 bases and J by 4 bases, with 14 bases between them. The CDR3 has 13 amino acids. The germline CDR1 and CDR2 sequences are SQVTM and ANQGSEA. CDR3 amino acids: CSEEARDYNEQFF. DNA for the CDR3: TGCAGCGAGGAAGCGCGAGATTACAATGAGCAGTTCTTC.

This clonotype was found a few times. The gene calls are TRBV27 and TRBJ2-6, with unresolved D. V was clipped by 3 bases and J by 2 bases, with 5 bases between them. This CDR3 is 14 amino acids long. CDR1 and CDR2 from the germline V gene are MNHEY and SMNVEV (reference sequence). DNA of the CDR3: TGTGCCAGCAGTTTCCCGGCTGGGGCCAACGTCCTGACTTTC. It encodes CASSFPAGANVLTF.

To note about this clonotype: One base away lies a much larger clone, so this may be a sequencing read error. The chain carries TRBV28 and TRBJ2-5, with D hard to call. Germline CDR1 reads MDHEN; CDR2 reads SYDVKM. The CDR3 extends over 17 amino acids. The CDR3 spells CSSRLKKGPYAQETQYF. The CDR3, as DNA: TGTTCCAGCAGACTCAAGAAGGGTCCCTACGCCCAAGAGACCCAGTACTTC. Full variable domain (missing parts from reference TRBV28 and TRBJ2-5): DVKVTQSSRYLVKRTGEKVFLECVQDMDHENMFWYRQDPGLGLRLIYFSYDVKMKEKGDIPEGYSVSREKKERFSLILESASTNQTSMYLCSSRLKKGPYAQETQYFGPGTRLLVL.

This clonotype appeared a few times. V is TRBV21-1 and J is TRBJ2-7; the table names TRBD1, a call not compared with the DNA. TRBV21-1 is annotated as a pseudogene. This CDR3 has 16 amino acids. This chain's CDR3 is CASSKRDRDRAYEQYF. The CDR3 region has the DNA TGTGCCAGCAGCAAACGGGACCGGGACAGGGCCTACGAGCAGTACTTC.

The chain combines TRBV7-2 with TRBJ1-1; D gene ambiguous. Germline V lookup: CDR1 SGHTA, CDR2 FQGNSA. Trimming removed 5 bases at V and 10 bases at J, with 14 bases between. This CDR3 region has 12 residues. The CDR3 region has the DNA TGTGCCAGCAGCGCCAACTCAGGAATAGCTTTCTTT. Translating it yields CASSANSGIAFF.

This clonotype has just a few counts. The chain is built from TRBV7-2 and TRBJ1-1; a possible D gene is TRBD1 (6 bases). The CDR3 has 12 residues. V gave up 0 bases and J gave up 9 bases, with 8 bases separating them. Germline V gene lookup returns CDR1 SGHTA and CDR2 FQGNSA. CDR3 residues: CASSLATGKAFF. In nucleotides, the CDR3 is TGTGCCAGCAGCTTAGCGACAGGCAAAGCTTTCTTT. The full variable domain, rest sourced from reference TRBV7-2 and TRBJ1-1, is GAGVSQSPSNKVTEKGKDVELRCDPISGHTALYWYRQSLGQGLEFLIYFQGNSAPDKSGLPSDRFSAERTGGSVSTLTIQRTQQEDSAVYLCASSLATGKAFFGQGTRLTVV.

This clonotype was counted ten times or more. The chain combines TRBV10-3 with TRBJ2-7; no reliable D call. V was clipped by 4 bases and J by 5 bases, with 12 bases between them. Germline assignment: CDR1 ENHRY and CDR2 SYGVKD. This CDR3 has 13 amino acids. CDR3 nucleotide sequence: TGTGCCATCAGTGGACCCTCGGGCGACGAGCAGTACTTC. It encodes CAISGPSGDEQYF.

This clonotype has a handful of counts. The gene calls are TRBV6-1 and TRBJ2-1, with D possibly being TRBD1 or TRBD2 (6 bases each). This CDR3 has 12 amino acids. V was shortened by 7 bases and J by 6 bases, with 10 bases between the two germline ends. CDR1 MNHNS and CDR2 SASEGT come from the germline V gene. Here the CDR3 DNA reads TGTGCCAGCACGGGGGCTGGCAATGAGCAGTTCTTC. Protein: CASTGAGNEQFF.

The chain carries TRBV3-1 and TRBJ2-1; D gene ambiguous. Between the trimmed V and J ends, which lost 0 bases and 2 bases, there was a span of 11 bases. This CDR3 contains 16 residues. Germline V CDR1 and CDR2: LGHDT, YNNKEL (reference sequence). The CDR3: CASSQDGPYAYNEQFF. CDR3 DNA sequence: TGTGCCAGCAGCCAAGATGGGCCCTACGCCTACAATGAGCAGTTCTTC.

The chain joins TRBV12-3 or TRBV12-4 to TRBJ2-1; the match to TRBD1 covers 9 bases. There are 14 residues in the CDR3. V lost 5 bases and J lost 5; bases outside the gene matches: 4. This CDR3 is CASSPTGGHNEQFF. For the CDR3, the DNA is TGTGCCAGCAGTCCCACAGGGGGCCACAATGAGCAGTTCTTC.

The V call is TRBV12-3 or TRBV12-4, the J call TRBJ2-5; 12 nucleotides match TRBD1. The CDR3 is 15 amino acids. J gave up 5 bases and V 3 bases, and 4 bases lay outside the gene matches. CDR3 protein: CASSFGTGGGETQYF. The DNA for the CDR3 is TGTGCCAGCAGTTTCGGGACAGGGGGCGGGGAGACCCAGTACTTC.

This clonotype was detected only a few times. This chain joins TRBV3-1 and TRBJ1-2; TRBD1 matches at 10 bases. The CDR3 is made up of 14 amino acids. The V segment lost 4 bases and the J segment 5 bases; nucleotides outside the gene matches: 4. The germline CDR1 and CDR2 sequences are LGHDT and YNNKEL (reference sequence). CDR3 sequence (DNA): TGTGCCAGCAGCCCACGACAGGGGGCATATGGCTACACCTTC. This encodes CASSPRQGAYGYTF.

This clonotype was picked up a small number of times. The chain employs TRBV6-1 and TRBJ1-5; D is unclear. CDR1 is MNHNS, CDR2 SASEGT, per germline. This CDR3 is 17 amino acids long. V lost 0 bases, J lost 0 bases, and 12 bases lay in between. CDR3 sequence (DNA): TGTGCCAGCAGTGAAGCCCTCGCGAGACATAGCAATCAGCCCCAGCATTTT. As protein: CASSEALARHSNQPQHF.

This clonotype was seen at least ten times. The chain joins TRBV4-1 to TRBJ2-7, with a tentative D call TRBD1 (8 bases). CDR3 length: 18 residues. Deletions cut 3 bases from V and 3 bases from J, with 24 bases between. Germline V lookup: CDR1 MGHRA, CDR2 YSYEKL. The CDR3 DNA sequence: TGCGCCAGCAGCCAGGGGCGGGACAGGATGTCGGGGGGCTACGAGCAGTACTTC. The encoded protein is CASSQGRDRMSGGYEQYF.

This clonotype has only a few counts. The chain uses TRBV20-1 and TRBJ2-5; 7 nucleotides match TRBD2. The V gene's germline CDR1 is DFQATT and CDR2 SNEGSKA (reference sequence). The CDR3 length is 14 residues. Trimming cost V 8 bases and J 2 bases; bases outside gene matches: 11. The CDR3 here is CSPKQPGLQETQYF. The CDR3 DNA is TGCAGTCCCAAACAGCCGGGACTACAAGAGACCCAGTACTTC.

The chain links TRBV7-2 to TRBJ1-1; no firm D call. The germline CDR1 and CDR2 sequences are SGHTA and FQGNSA. The CDR3 is 14 amino acids. V shed 5 bases and J shed 4 bases, with 14 bases lying between them. The CDR3 region has the DNA TGTGCCAGCAGCCCCGCAATCTGGGCCACTGAAGCTTTCTTT. Translation: CASSPAIWATEAFF.

By its share, this clonotype is large. The CDR3, as DNA: TGTGCCAGCAGCCAACGGGGCACCATTTCCTATAATTCACCCCTCCACTTT. Translating gives CASSQRGTISYNSPLHF. V usage is TRBV4-2 and J usage is TRBJ1-6, with D perhaps TRBD1 (5 bases). V was trimmed by 2 bases and J by 1 base, leaving 12 bases between them. There are 17 residues in the CDR3. From germline, CDR1 is LGHNA and CDR2 YNFKEQ.

This clonotype appeared a few times. The chain combines TRBV28 with TRBJ2-5, with a weak D call TRBD2 (6 bases). The germline V gene has CDR1 MDHEN and CDR2 SYDVKM. V lost 7 bases to trimming and J lost 5 bases, with 11 bases between them. The CDR3 contains 12 residues. CDR3 residues: CASTEGLETQYF. Here the CDR3 DNA reads TGTGCCAGCACGGAGGGTCTCGAGACCCAGTACTTC. Variable domain in full (rest from reference TRBV28 and TRBJ2-5): DVKVTQSSRYLVKRTGEKVFLECVQDMDHENMFWYRQDPGLGLRLIYFSYDVKMKEKGDIPEGYSVSREKKERFSLILESASTNQTSMYLCASTEGLETQYFGPGTRLLVL.

At least ten counts were recorded for this clonotype. This CDR3 is CASSQAGAGELFF. For the CDR3, the DNA is TGTGCCAGCAGCCAAGCGGGGGCCGGGGAGCTGTTTTTT. The chain joins TRBV3-1 to TRBJ2-2; D is perhaps TRBD2 (6 bases). V was trimmed by 1 base and J by 6 bases, leaving 6 bases between them. CDR1 is LGHDT and CDR2 is YNNKEL in the germline V gene (reference sequence). CDR3 size: 13 residues.

This CDR3 reads CASTSRLMGSNEQFF. The CDR3 DNA sequence: TGTGCCAGCACATCGCGCTTAATGGGCAGCAATGAGCAGTTCTTC. The chain is built from TRBV25-1 and TRBJ2-1; D call uncertain. There are 15 residues in the CDR3. Germline CDR1 and CDR2: MGHDK and SYGVNS. The ends were cut back, 7 bases at V and 6 bases at J, with 19 bases in the middle.

Only a few counts were recorded for this clonotype. The rearrangement links TRBV27 to TRBJ1-1; perhaps TRBD1 as D (6 bases). Germline values: CDR1 MNHEY, CDR2 SMNVEV (reference sequence). This CDR3 region has 15 residues. V lost 5 bases, J lost 1 base, and 14 bases lay in between. The CDR3 loop is CASSPTIQGNTEAFF. CDR3 in DNA: TGTGCCAGCAGTCCGACTATACAGGGGAACACTGAAGCTTTCTTT.

This clonotype was recorded many times. V gene TRBV12-3 or TRBV12-4 combines with J gene TRBJ2-2, with no clear D. V was clipped by 4 bases and J by 3 bases, with 0 bases between them. The CDR3 runs 11 residues. For the CDR3, the DNA is TGTGCCAGCAGTTACACCGGGGAGCTGTTTTTT. Translating it yields CASSYTGELFF.

This clonotype was seen a few times. The chain links TRBV3-1 to TRBJ2-7; the match to TRBD2 covers 8 bases. The V gene end was trimmed by 3 bases and the J gene end by 2 bases; junction bases not matched to a gene: 9. Germline V gene lookup returns CDR1 LGHDT and CDR2 YNNKEL (reference sequence). The CDR3 extends over 16 amino acids. The CDR3 region is CASSQSGAGDPYEQYF. CDR3 DNA sequence: TGTGCCAGCAGCCAGAGCGGAGCGGGGGACCCCTACGAGCAGTACTTC.